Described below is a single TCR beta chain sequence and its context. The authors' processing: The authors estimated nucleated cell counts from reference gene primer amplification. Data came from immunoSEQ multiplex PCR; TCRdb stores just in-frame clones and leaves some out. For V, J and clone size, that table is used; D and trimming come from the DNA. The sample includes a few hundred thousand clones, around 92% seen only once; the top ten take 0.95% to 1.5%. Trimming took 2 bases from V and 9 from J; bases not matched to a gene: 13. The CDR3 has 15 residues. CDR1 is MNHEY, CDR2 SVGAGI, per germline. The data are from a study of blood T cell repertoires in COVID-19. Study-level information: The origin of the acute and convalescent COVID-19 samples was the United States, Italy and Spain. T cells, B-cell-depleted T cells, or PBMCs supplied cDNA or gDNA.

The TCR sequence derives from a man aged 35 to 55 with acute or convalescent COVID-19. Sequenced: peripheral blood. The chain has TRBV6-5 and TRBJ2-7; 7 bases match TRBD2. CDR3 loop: CASSYGLADGRGQYF. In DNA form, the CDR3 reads TGTGCCAGCAGTTACGGGCTAGCGGATGGCCGAGGGCAGTACTTC.